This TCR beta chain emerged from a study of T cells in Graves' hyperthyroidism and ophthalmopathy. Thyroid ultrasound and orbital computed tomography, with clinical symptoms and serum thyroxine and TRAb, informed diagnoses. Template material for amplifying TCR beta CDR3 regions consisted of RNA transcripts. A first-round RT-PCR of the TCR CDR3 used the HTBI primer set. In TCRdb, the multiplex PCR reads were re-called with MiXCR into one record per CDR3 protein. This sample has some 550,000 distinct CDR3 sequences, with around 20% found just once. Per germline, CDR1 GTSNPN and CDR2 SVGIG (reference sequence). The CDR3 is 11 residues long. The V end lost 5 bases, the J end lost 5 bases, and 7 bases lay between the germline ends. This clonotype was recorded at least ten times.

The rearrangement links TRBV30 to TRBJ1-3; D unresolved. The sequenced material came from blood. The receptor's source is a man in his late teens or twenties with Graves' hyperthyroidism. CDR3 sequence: CAWRTRNTIYF. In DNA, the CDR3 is TGTGCCTGGCGGACGCGAAACACCATATATTTT.